The clone carrying this T cell receptor beta chain was detected a few times. This entry comes from a study of T cells after somatic rescue of genetic block. Assay used: immunoSEQ multiplex PCR; TCRdb lists only in-frame clones, some missing. The repertoire holds roughly 15,000 clones, with around three quarters as singletons. The germline V gene has CDR1 LNHDA and CDR2 SQIVND (reference sequence). V shed 10 bases and J shed 2 bases, with 15 bases lying between them. There are 13 residues in the CDR3. The source is a boy younger than 18. The genes are TRBV19 and TRBJ2-7, with D perhaps being TRBD1 or TRBD2 (5 bases each). The sequenced sample consisted of peripheral blood mononuclear cells (PBMCs). CDR3: CATHPGSPYEQYF. The CDR3 DNA follows: TGTGCCACACACCCAGGGAGTCCCTACGAGCAGTACTTC.